This T cell receptor (beta chain) was observed in a study of blood T cells in healthy people across ages. Study-level findings and limits: When one million T cells were used, diversity estimates were thought to be underestimates. The fall in TCR beta diversity per million T cells was roughly linear with age.

Germline V lookup: CDR1 DFQATT, CDR2 SNEGSKA (reference sequence). The CDR3 consists of 13 residues. Trimming shortened V by 6 bases and J by 7 bases, and 19 bases separated the two germline ends. Alongside a J-beta primer mix, a sample-barcoded 5' primer served in a second PCR lasting roughly 7 to 11 cycles. Using its own MiXCR run on the 5' RACE reads, TCRdb lists one record per CDR3 protein. The sample lists about 780,000 distinct CDR3 sequences, around half seen once, with 15% to 20% in the top ten. Note on this clonotype: Its antigen remains unknown.

The clonotype originates from a man older than 75 in good health. Sequencing input: blood. This chain links TRBV20-1 with TRBJ2-7; D is possibly TRBD1 or TRBD2 (6 bases each). This CDR3 reads CSAGGGRYREQYF. The CDR3 bases are TGCAGTGCCGGAGGGGGGAGATATCGGGAGCAGTACTTC.